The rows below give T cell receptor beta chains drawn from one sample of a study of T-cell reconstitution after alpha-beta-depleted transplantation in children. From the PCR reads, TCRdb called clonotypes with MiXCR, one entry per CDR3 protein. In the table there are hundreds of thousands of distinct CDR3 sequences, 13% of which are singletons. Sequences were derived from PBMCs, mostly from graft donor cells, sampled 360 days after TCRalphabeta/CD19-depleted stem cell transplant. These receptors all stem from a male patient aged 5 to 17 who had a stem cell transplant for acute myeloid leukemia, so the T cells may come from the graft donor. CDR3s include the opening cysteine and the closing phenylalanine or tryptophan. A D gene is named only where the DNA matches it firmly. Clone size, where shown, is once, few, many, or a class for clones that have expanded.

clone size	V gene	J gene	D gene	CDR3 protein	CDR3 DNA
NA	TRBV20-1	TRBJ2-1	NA	CSASTGEVAYNEQFF	TGCAGTGCTAGTACAGGGGAGGTTGCCTACAATGAGCAGTTCTTC
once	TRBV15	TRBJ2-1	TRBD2	CATSRDGPGLADNEQFF	TGTGCCACCAGCAGAGATGGCCCGGGACTAGCGGACAATGAGCAGTTCTTC
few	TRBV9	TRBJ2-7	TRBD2	CASSVGGLSSYEQYF	TGTGCCAGCAGCGTAGGGGGACTAAGCTCCTACGAGCAGTACTTC
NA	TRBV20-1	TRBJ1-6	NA	CSARSQPIFNSPLHF	TGCAGTGCTAGATCCCAGCCTATATTTAATTCACCCCTCCACTTT
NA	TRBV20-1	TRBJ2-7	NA	CSAGMLTYEQYF	TGCAGTGCTGGGATGTTAACCTACGAGCAGTACTTC
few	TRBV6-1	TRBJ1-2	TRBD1	CASSTGVSDRFLYGYTF	TGTGCCAGCAGCACGGGCGTTTCGGACAGGTTCCTTTATGGCTACACCTTC
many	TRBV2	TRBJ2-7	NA	CASRDRTPMYEQYF	TGTGCCAGCAGAGATCGGACGCCGATGTACGAGCAGTACTTC
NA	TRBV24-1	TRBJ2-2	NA	CASAVGPNTGELFF	TGTGCCTCAGCTGTTGGGCCAAACACCGGGGAGCTGTTTTTT
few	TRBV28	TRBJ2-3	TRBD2	CASSYGREDTQYF	TGTGCCAGCAGTTACGGGAGGGAGGATACGCAGTATTTT
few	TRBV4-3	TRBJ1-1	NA	CASSQVLNTEAFF	TGCGCCAGCAGCCAAGTTTTGAACACTGAAGCTTTCTTT
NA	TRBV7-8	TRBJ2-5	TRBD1	CASSPKGRDRDQETQYF	TGTGCCAGCAGCCCCAAGGGTCGGGACAGGGACCAAGAGACCCAGTACTTC
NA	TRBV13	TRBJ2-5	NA	CASILTGTAETQYF	TGTGCCAGCATCCTCACTGGGACGGCAGAGACCCAGTACTTC
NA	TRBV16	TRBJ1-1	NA	CASSLINPGTEAFF	TGTGCCAGCAGCCTAATTAACCCCGGTACTGAAGCTTTCTTT
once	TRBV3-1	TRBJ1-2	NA	CASSQGGTPNYGYTF	TGTGCCAGCAGCCAAGGAGGGACACCGAACTATGGCTACACCTTC
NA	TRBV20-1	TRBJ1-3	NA	CSALQITDTIYF	TGCAGTGCCTTACAGATTACGGACACCATATATTTT
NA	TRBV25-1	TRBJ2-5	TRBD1	CASSDNTLTGALGQETQYF	TGTGCCAGCAGTGATAACACACTCACAGGGGCCCTCGGACAAGAGACCCAGTACTTC
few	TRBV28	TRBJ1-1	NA	CASSPSLGLRNEAFF	TGTGCCAGCAGTCCATCGCTTGGTCTGAGGAATGAAGCTTTCTTT
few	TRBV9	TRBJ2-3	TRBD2	CASSSTGGSDTQYF	TGTGCCAGCAGCTCTACGGGAGGCTCAGATACGCAGTATTTT
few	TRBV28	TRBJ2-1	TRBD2	CASSLLASGSSYNEQFF	TGTGCCAGCAGTTTACTAGCTAGCGGCAGCTCCTACAATGAGCAGTTCTTC
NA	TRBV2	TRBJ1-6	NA	CASSAQFYNSPLHF	TGTGCCAGCAGTGCTCAGTTCTATAATTCACCCCTCCACTTT
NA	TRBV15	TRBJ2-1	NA	CATSTGPSYNEQFF	TGTGCCACCAGTACGGGGCCCTCCTACAATGAGCAGTTCTTC
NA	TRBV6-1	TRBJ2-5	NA	CASSEAHRGGETQYF	TGTGCCAGCAGTGAAGCGCACAGGGGAGGAGAGACCCAGTACTTC
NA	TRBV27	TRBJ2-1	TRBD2	CASAREVAYNEQFF	TGTGCCAGCGCGCGGGAGGTCGCCTACAATGAGCAGTTCTTC
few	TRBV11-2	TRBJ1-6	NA	CASSRTGYGSPLHF	TGTGCCAGCAGCCGCACAGGGTACGGTTCACCCCTCCACTTT
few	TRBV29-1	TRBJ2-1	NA	CSVSGGEQFF	TGCAGCGTTAGTGGAGGTGAGCAGTTCTTC
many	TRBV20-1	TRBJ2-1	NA	CSARVQVGYGEQFF	TGCAGTGCTAGAGTACAGGTAGGGTATGGTGAGCAGTTCTTC
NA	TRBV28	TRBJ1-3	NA	CASSFSLGGNTIYF	TGTGCCAGCAGTTTCTCCCTGGGGGGAAACACCATATATTTT
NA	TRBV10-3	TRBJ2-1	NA	CAISVGGGGNNEQFF	TGTGCCATCAGTGTGGGGGGAGGAGGAAACAATGAGCAGTTCTTC
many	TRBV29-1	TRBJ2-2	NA	CSVVGDGELFF	TGCAGCGTTGTGGGGGACGGGGAGCTGTTTTTT
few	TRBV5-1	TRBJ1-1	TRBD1	CASSPGGQGAREAFF	TGCGCCAGCAGCCCCGGGGGACAGGGGGCGCGTGAAGCTTTCTTT
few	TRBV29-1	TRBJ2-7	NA	CSVEGLAGRSYEQYF	TGCAGCGTTGAGGGGCTGGCAGGCCGCTCCTACGAGCAGTACTTC
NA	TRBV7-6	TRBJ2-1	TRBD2	CASSFPPAGDPGDEQFF	TGTGCCAGCAGCTTTCCCCCAGCGGGAGACCCCGGTGATGAGCAGTTCTTC
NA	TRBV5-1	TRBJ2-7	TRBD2	CASSSLQPWREVSEQYF	TGCGCCAGCAGCTCCCTCCAACCTTGGCGGGAGGTTAGCGAGCAGTACTTC
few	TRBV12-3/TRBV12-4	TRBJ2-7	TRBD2	CASSPAGLGKDYEQYF	TGTGCCAGCAGTCCCGCCGGACTAGGTAAAGACTACGAGCAGTACTTC
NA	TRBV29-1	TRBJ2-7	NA	CSFLTDSYEQYF	TGCAGCTTCCTGACGGACAGCTACGAGCAGTACTTC
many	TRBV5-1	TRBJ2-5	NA	CASSLERQQVRETQYF	TGCGCCAGCAGCTTGGAACGCCAACAGGTCCGAGAGACCCAGTACTTC
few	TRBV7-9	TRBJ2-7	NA	CASSNLEESPYEQYF	TGTGCCAGCAGCAATCTAGAGGAGTCCCCCTACGAGCAGTACTTC
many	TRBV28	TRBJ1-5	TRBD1	CASSRDSGSNQPQHF	TGTGCCAGCAGTCGGGACAGTGGAAGCAATCAGCCCCAGCATTTT
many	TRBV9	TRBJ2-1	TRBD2	CASSVGLAALSEQFF	TGTGCCAGCAGCGTAGGGCTAGCGGCCCTTTCTGAGCAGTTCTTC
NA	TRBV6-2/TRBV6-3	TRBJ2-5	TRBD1	CASSYLRQGGETQYF	TGTGCCAGCAGTTACCTACGACAGGGTGGGGAGACCCAGTACTTC
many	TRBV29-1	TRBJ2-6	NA	CSVQPSQTEYSGANVLTF	TGCAGCGTTCAACCCTCCCAGACAGAATACTCTGGGGCCAACGTCCTGACTTTC
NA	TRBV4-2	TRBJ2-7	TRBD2	CASSQEGLAGIYEQYF	TGTGCCAGCAGCCAAGAGGGACTAGCGGGTATTTACGAGCAGTACTTC
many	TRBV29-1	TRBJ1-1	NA	CSVEYRRLNTEAFF	TGCAGCGTTGAATACAGGCGGTTGAACACTGAAGCTTTCTTT
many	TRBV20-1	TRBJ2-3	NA	CSAPRSTDTQYF	TGCAGTGCTCCCCGCTCCACAGATACGCAGTATTTT
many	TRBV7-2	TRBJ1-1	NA	CASSLESRAMNTEAFF	TGTGCCAGCAGCTTAGAGTCTCGGGCAATGAACACTGAAGCTTTCTTT
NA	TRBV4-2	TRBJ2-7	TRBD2	CASSQTGTNYEQYF	TGTGCCAGCAGCCAAACCGGGACTAACTACGAGCAGTACTTC
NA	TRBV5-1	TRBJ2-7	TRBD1	CASSLENRGDYEQYF	TGCGCCAGCAGCTTGGAAAACAGGGGAGACTACGAGCAGTACTTC
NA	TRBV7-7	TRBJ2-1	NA	CASSLSFLDYEQFF	TGTGCTAGCAGCTTGAGCTTTCTTGACTATGAGCAGTTCTTC
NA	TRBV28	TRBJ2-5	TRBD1	CASSFLRQGNAEETQYF	TGTGCCAGCAGTTTCCTAAGACAGGGAAATGCCGAAGAGACCCAGTACTTC